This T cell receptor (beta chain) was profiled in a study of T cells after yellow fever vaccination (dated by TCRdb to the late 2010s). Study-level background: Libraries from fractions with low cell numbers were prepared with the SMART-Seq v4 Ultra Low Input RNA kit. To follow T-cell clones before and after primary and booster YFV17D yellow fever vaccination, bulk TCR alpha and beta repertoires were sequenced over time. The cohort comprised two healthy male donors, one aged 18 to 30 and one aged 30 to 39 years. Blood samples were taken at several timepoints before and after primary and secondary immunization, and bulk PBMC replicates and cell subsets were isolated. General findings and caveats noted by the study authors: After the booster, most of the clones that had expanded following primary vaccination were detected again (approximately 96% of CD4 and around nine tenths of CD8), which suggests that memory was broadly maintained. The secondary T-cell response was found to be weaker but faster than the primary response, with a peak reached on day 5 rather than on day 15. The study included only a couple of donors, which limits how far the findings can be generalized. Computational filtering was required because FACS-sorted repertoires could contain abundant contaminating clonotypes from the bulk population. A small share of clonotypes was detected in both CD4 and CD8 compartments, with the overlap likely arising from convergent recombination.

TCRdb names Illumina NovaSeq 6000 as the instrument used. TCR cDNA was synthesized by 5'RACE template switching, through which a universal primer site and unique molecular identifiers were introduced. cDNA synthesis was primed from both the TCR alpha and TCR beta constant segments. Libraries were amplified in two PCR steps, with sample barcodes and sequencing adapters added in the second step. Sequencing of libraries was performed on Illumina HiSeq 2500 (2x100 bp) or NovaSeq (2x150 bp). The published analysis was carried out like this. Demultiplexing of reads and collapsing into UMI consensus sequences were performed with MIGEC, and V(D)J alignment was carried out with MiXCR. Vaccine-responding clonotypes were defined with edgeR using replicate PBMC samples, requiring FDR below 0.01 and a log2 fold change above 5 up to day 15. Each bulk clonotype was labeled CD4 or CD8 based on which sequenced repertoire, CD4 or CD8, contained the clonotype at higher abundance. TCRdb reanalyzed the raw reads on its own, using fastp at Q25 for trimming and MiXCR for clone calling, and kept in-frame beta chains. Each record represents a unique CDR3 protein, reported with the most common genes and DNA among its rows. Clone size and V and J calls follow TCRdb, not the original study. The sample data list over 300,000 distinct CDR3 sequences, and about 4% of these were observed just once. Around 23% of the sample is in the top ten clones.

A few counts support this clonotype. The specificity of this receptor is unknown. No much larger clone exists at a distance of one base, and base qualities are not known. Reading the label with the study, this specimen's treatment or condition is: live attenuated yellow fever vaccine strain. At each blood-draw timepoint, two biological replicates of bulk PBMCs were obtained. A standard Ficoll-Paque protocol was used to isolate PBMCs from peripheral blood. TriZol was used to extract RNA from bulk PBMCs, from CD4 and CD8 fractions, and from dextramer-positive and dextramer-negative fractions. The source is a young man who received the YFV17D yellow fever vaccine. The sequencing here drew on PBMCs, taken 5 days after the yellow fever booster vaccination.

The CDR3 region reads CASSGDRGNIQYF. The DNA sequence reads TGTGCCAGCAGCGGGGACAGGGGAAACATTCAGTACTTC. Recombination linked TRBV7-8 to TRBJ2-4, with TRBD1 matching 10 junction bases. Unmatched junction bases come to 1, with V trimmed by 5 bases and J by 6 bases. The CDR3 spans 13 residues, from the cysteine through the phenylalanine. The retained sequence is limited to the CDR3, 39 bases, with the frame set at the first base. CDR1 and CDR2 were assigned from the germline V gene as SGHVS and FQNEAQ.